Below, 13 T cell receptor beta chains from the same sample are listed, as sequenced in a study of technical replicates of blood from a few donors (dated by TCRdb to about 2017). Receptor libraries were prepared by the immunoSEQ multiplex PCR assay. TCRdb retrieved this table from immuneACCESS and kept in-frame rearrangements only. Not all clones are present; in checked studies, unresolved V genes account for under half, and no reason is known for the remainder. The sample table contains 75,000 to 100,000 clones; only one count was recorded for about 95% of them. Of the sample, 0.25% to 0.35% is held by the ten largest clones. The sequenced material came from T cells isolated from PBMCs. The receptor source for this set is a human donor in good health.

The rearrangement joins TRBV14 to TRBJ1-2; 8 nucleotides line up with TRBD1. V was clipped by 4 bases and J by 4 bases; unmatched bases: 14. CDR1 and CDR2 from the germline V gene are SGHDN and FVKESK. The CDR3 covers 17 residues. For the CDR3, the DNA is TGTGCCAGCAGCCCCCTATCGGACAGGGCTATTTTCTATGGCTACACCTTC. Encoded protein: CASSPLSDRAIFYGYTF.

CDR3 in amino acids: CAISAGGEVNYGYTF. The CDR3 DNA reads TGTGCCATCAGCGCAGGGGGCGAGGTCAACTATGGCTACACCTTC. The chain has TRBV10-3 and TRBJ1-2; 8 bases are shared with TRBD1. This CDR3 is built from 15 residues. From germline, CDR1 is ENHRY and CDR2 SYGVKD. Losses at the gene ends were 6 bases for V and 2 bases for J; bases not matched to a gene: 8.

The J gene is TRBJ1-1, the V gene TRBV5-1; 10 bases align to TRBD1. V lost 4 bases, J lost 1 base, and 10 bases stayed unmatched. This CDR3 is 17 amino acids long. Germline CDR1 and CDR2: SGHRS and YFSETQ. CDR3 loop: CASSGLDWDRGNTEAFF. CDR3 bases: TGCGCCAGCAGCGGTTTAGACTGGGACAGGGGGAACACTGAAGCTTTCTTT.

This clone has only one observation. This rearrangement joins TRBV5-1 to TRBJ1-1, with D perhaps TRBD1 (6 bases). V was shortened by 4 bases and J by 0 bases, with 16 bases between the two germline ends. Germline values: CDR1 SGHRS, CDR2 YFSETQ. The CDR3 length is 16 residues. This CDR3 is CASSLRGGRMNTEAFF. For the CDR3, the DNA is TGCGCCAGCAGCCTGAGGGGGGGACGTATGAACACTGAAGCTTTCTTT.

This chain connects TRBV28 to TRBJ1-5; 12 bases agree with TRBD1. From germline, CDR1 is MDHEN and CDR2 SYDVKM. V lost 2 bases, J lost 6 bases, and 2 bases stayed unmatched. The CDR3 spans 15 residues. CDR3 loop: CASSLGDRGLQPQHF. The CDR3 nucleotides read TGTGCCAGCAGTTTAGGGGACAGGGGGCTTCAGCCCCAGCATTTT.

For the CDR3, the DNA is TGTGCCAGCAGCACAGGGGGGACAGGGGGCAAGCAGTACTTC. Protein: CASSTGGTGGKQYF. The chain joins TRBV11-3 to TRBJ2-7; 12 bases are a match to TRBD1. V shed 5 bases and J 8 bases; nucleotides not matched to a gene: 7. Germline assignment: CDR1 SGHNT and CDR2 YENEEA. The CDR3 is 14 amino acids.

J is TRBJ1-2 and V is TRBV10-3, with 9 nucleotides matching TRBD1. CDR3 length: 16 amino acids. Germline V lookup: CDR1 ENHRY, CDR2 SYGVKD. V dropped 6 bases and J dropped 5; count of bases not matched to a gene: 13. For the CDR3, the DNA is TGTGCCATCAGCGATTCCGGACAGGGGAATAAATATGGCTACACCTTC. It is translated as CAISDSGQGNKYGYTF.

The chain combines TRBV5-4 with TRBJ2-3; 13 bases are a match to TRBD2. This CDR3 is built from 16 residues. V was pared by 4 bases and J by 4 bases, with 6 bases of the junction left unmatched. Germline CDR1 and CDR2: SGHNT and YYREEE (reference sequence). CDR3 region: CASSLGLAGVADTQYF. CDR3 DNA: TGTGCCAGCAGCCTCGGACTAGCGGGAGTGGCAGATACGCAGTATTTT. The full variable domain, completed using reference TRBV5-4 and TRBJ2-3, is ETGVTQSPTHLIKTRGQQVTLRCSSQSGHNTVSWYQQALGQGPQFIFQYYREEENGRGNFPPRFSGLQFPNYSSELNVNALELDDSALYLCASSLGLAGVADTQYFGPGTRLTVL.

The chain is built from TRBV5-6 and TRBJ1-1; D perhaps matches TRBD1 (5 bases). Per germline, CDR1 SGHDT and CDR2 YYEEEE. V was cut by 4 bases and J by 4 bases, with 11 bases left in between. The CDR3 has 13 residues. CDR3 sequence: CASSIAGGTEAFF. In DNA form, the CDR3 reads TGTGCCAGCAGCATCGCCGGGGGCACTGAAGCTTTCTTT.

This clone was recorded many times. V usage is TRBV28 and J usage is TRBJ1-1, with 7 bases lining up with TRBD1. V dropped 5 bases and J dropped 4; count of bases not matched to a gene: 10. Germline V CDR1 and CDR2: MDHEN, SYDVKM. The CDR3 extends over 15 amino acids. This CDR3 is CASSTPSYRGTEAFF. CDR3 DNA: TGTGCCAGCAGTACCCCAAGTTACAGGGGCACTGAAGCTTTCTTT.

The chain recombines TRBV6-1 with TRBJ2-5, with 10 positions matching TRBD2. Germline loops: CDR1 MNHNS, CDR2 SASEGT. V was clipped by 0 bases and J by 5 bases; unmatched bases: 6. The CDR3 is 16 residues long. CDR3 amino acids: CASSEAQSAGGETQYF. The CDR3 nucleotides are TGTGCCAGCAGTGAAGCGCAGTCAGCGGGAGGGGAGACCCAGTACTTC.

This clone was counted only a few times. The genes are TRBV19 and TRBJ1-1; D is uncertain. Germline loops: CDR1 LNHDA, CDR2 SQIVND (reference sequence). The CDR3 is 15 residues long. The V gene lost 4 bases and the J gene lost 1 base, with 13 bases spanning the gap. DNA of the CDR3: TGTGCCAGTAGTAGTAGCCTTAAGAGGAACACTGAAGCTTTCTTT. Protein sequence: CASSSSLKRNTEAFF.

The chain joins TRBV28 to TRBJ2-2; possible D gene TRBD1, 5 bases. V was trimmed by 3 bases and J by 5 bases, leaving 13 bases between them. This CDR3 has 15 amino acids. Germline CDR1 and CDR2: MDHEN and SYDVKM. The CDR3 sequence: CASSFQGERTGELFF. CDR3 nucleotides: TGTGCCAGCAGTTTCCAGGGTGAAAGGACCGGGGAGCTGTTTTTT.